These 6 T cell receptor beta chains originate from one sample sequenced in a study of human T cells and chemical hapten exposure. TCRdb re-analysed the RACE reads in MiXCR, keeping a single row per CDR3 protein. In the table there are about 90,000 distinct CDR3 sequences, roughly a tenth of which are singletons. Time point of the sample: patch test 3, about 24 weeks after DPC sensitization. As for treatment: therapeutic diphenylcyclopropenone sensitization with weekly scalp DPC. The material sequenced was whole blood, taken in connection with sensitization to the hapten diphenylcyclopropenone (DPC). The receptors derive from a woman aged 25 to 45 with alopecia areata. Some clones in this sample may be carry-over from other donors' samples.

The chain uses TRBV3-1 and TRBJ1-5, with no clear D. Trimming left V 3 bases short and J 3 bases short, with 9 bases between. The length of the CDR3 is 14 residues. The germline gives CDR1 LGHDT, CDR2 YNNKEL (reference sequence). CDR3 protein: CASSQARINQPQHF. Here the CDR3 DNA reads TGTGCCAGCAGCCAGGCCCGGATCAATCAGCCCCAGCATTTT.

This clonotype has ten or more counts. The chain joins TRBV28 to TRBJ2-1, with 8 bases lining up with TRBD2. V lost 5 bases, J lost 8 bases, and 14 bases stayed unmatched. Germline CDR1 and CDR2: MDHEN and SYDVKM. The CDR3 loop spans 16 amino acids. The chain's CDR3 is CASSPGGGTRKDEQFF. CDR3 coding DNA: TGTGCCAGCAGTCCGGGCGGGGGGACTCGGAAGGATGAGCAGTTCTTC.

This clonotype was observed at least ten times. The chain joins TRBV6-2 or TRBV6-3 to TRBJ2-1, with unresolved D. The CDR3 totals 15 residues. Trimming removed 0 bases from V and 4 bases from J, with 10 bases in between. Germline loops: CDR1 MNHEY, CDR2 SVGEGT. The chain's CDR3 is CASSYSFGPYNEQFF. DNA of the CDR3: TGTGCCAGCAGTTACTCCTTCGGACCGTACAATGAGCAGTTCTTC.

J is TRBJ2-1 and V is TRBV15, with 11 positions matching TRBD2. The germline gives CDR1 LNHNV, CDR2 YYDKDF (reference sequence). The ends lost 2 bases at V and 5 bases at J; junction bases unmatched: 8. This CDR3 region has 17 residues. The CDR3 spells CATSRYLGTSGDNEQFF. CDR3 in DNA: TGTGCCACCAGCAGATATTTAGGGACTAGCGGAGACAATGAGCAGTTCTTC.

This clonotype came up many times. The chain links TRBV10-2 to TRBJ2-2; no firm D call. The CDR3 runs 13 residues. Germline values: CDR1 WSHSY, CDR2 SAAADI. Trimming took off 0 bases at V and 2 bases at J, with 1 base between the two ends. The DNA of the CDR3 is TGCGCCAGCAGTGAGTCCAACACCGGGGAGCTGTTTTTT. Protein sequence: CASSESNTGELFF.

The rearrangement joins TRBV12-3 or TRBV12-4 to TRBJ1-4, with 9 bases identical to TRBD1. V lost 5 bases, J lost 6 bases, and 4 bases stayed unmatched. The CDR3 consists of 14 residues. The CDR3 loop reads CASSAGQGDEKLFF. The DNA for the CDR3 is TGTGCCAGCAGTGCGGGACAGGGTGATGAAAAACTGTTTTTT.